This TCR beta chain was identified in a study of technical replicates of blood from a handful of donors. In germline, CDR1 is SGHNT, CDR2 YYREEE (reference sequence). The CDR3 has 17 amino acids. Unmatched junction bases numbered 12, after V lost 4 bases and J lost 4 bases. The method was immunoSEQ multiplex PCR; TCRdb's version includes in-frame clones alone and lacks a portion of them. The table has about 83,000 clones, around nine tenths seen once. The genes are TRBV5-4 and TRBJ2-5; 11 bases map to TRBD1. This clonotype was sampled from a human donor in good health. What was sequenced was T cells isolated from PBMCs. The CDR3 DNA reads TGTGCCAGCAGCGACCCGGCTGGACAGGGGGCGCGAGAGACCCAGTACTTC. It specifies CASSDPAGQGARETQYF.